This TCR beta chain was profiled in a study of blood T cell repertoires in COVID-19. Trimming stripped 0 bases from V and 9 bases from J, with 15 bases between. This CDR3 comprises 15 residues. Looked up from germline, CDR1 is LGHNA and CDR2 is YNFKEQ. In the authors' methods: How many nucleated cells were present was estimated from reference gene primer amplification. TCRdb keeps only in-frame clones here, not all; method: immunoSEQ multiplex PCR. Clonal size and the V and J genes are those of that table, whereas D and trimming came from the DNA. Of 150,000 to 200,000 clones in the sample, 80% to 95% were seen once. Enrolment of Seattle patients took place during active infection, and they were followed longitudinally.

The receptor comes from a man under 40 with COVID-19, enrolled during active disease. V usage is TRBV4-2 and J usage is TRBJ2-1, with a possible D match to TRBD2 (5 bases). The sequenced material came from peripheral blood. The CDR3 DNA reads TGTGCCAGCAGCCAAGAAGACTACCAATCGAGTGAGCAGTTCTTC. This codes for CASSQEDYQSSEQFF.